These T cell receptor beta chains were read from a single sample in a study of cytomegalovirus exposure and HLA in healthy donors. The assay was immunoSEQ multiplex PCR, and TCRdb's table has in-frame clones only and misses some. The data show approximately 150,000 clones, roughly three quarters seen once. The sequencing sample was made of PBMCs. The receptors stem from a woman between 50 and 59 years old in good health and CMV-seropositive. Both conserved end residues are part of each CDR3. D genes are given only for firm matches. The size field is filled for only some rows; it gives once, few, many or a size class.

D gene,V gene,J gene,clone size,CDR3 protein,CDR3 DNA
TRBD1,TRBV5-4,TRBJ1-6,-,CASSGGTAYNSPLHF,TGTGCCAGCAGCGGAGGGACAGCATATAATTCACCCCTCCACTTT
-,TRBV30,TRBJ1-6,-,CAWSTRGLGSPLHF,TGTGCCTGGAGCACAAGGGGGTTGGGTTCACCCCTCCACTTT
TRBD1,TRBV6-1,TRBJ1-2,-,CASSGERTGVGYTF,TGTGCCAGCAGCGGGGAGAGGACAGGGGTCGGCTACACCTTC
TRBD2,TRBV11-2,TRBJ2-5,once,CASSLDLAGRQYF,TGTGCCAGCAGCTTAGACCTAGCGGGTCGCCAGTACTTC
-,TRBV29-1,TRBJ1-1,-,CSVLDTEAFF,TGCAGCGTACTCGACACTGAAGCTTTCTTT
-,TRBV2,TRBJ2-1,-,CASPRDTSLNEQFF,TGTGCCAGTCCTCGGGACACCTCCTTAAATGAGCAGTTCTTC
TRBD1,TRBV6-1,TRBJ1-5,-,CASRVDRVSNQPQHF,TGTGCCAGCAGGGTTGACAGGGTGAGCAATCAGCCCCAGCATTTT
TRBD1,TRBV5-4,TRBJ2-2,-,CASSFGTGYPGELFF,TGTGCCAGCAGCTTTGGGACAGGGTACCCCGGGGAGCTGTTTTTT
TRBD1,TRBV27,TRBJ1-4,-,CASSPGTGWEKLFF,TGTGCCAGCAGTCCCGGGACAGGGTGGGAAAAACTGTTTTTT
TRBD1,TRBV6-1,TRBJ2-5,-,CATGQAETQYF,TGTGCCACAGGACAGGCCGAGACCCAGTACTTC
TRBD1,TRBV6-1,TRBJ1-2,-,CASSEWDSNYGYTF,TGTGCCAGCAGTGAATGGGACAGTAACTATGGCTACACCTTC
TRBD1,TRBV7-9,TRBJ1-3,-,CASDNRGRGNTIYF,TGTGCCAGCGATAACAGGGGAAGAGGAAACACCATATATTTT
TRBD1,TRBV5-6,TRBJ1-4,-,CASSLMGQGHATNEKLFF,TGTGCCAGCAGCTTAATGGGACAGGGCCATGCAACTAATGAAAAACTGTTTTTT
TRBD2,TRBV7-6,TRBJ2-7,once,CASSLAPSGGAHEQYF,TGTGCCAGCAGCTTAGCGCCTAGCGGGGGGGCCCACGAGCAGTACTTC
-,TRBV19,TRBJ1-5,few,CASSRHRDGNQPQHF,TGTGCCAGTAGTAGGCACAGGGATGGGAATCAGCCCCAGCATTTT
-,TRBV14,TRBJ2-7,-,CASSQDWRGAAYEQYF,TGTGCCAGCAGCCAAGATTGGCGCGGGGCTGCCTACGAGCAGTACTTC
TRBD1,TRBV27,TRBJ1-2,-,CASSSPGTGMDYGYTF,TGTGCCAGCAGTTCACCCGGGACAGGGATGGACTATGGCTACACCTTC
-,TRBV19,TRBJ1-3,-,CASSTTGTKDTIYF,TGTGCCAGTAGTACCACAGGCACTAAAGACACCATATATTTT
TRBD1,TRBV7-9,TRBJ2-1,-,CASSLGDRGKNEQFF,TGTGCCAGCAGCTTAGGGGACAGGGGAAAGAATGAGCAGTTCTTC
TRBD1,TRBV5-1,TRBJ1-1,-,CASSSWGQSTEAFF,TGCGCCAGCAGCTCCTGGGGACAGTCCACTGAAGCTTTCTTT
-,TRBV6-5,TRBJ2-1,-,CASRQGGWEFF,TGTGCCAGTCGGCAGGGTGGATGGGAGTTCTTC
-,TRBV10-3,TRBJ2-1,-,CAISKTGTKDYNEQFF,TGTGCCATCAGCAAAACCGGGACAAAGGATTACAATGAGCAGTTCTTC
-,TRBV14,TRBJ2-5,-,CASSQPVGGVAAETQYF,TGTGCCAGCAGCCAACCGGTCGGGGGTGTAGCCGCTGAGACCCAGTACTTC
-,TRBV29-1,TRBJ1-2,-,CSVGGDYGYTF,TGCAGCGTTGGGGGAGACTATGGCTACACCTTC
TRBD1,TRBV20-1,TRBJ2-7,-,CSARQGYEQYF,TGCAGTGCCCGACAGGGCTACGAGCAGTACTTC
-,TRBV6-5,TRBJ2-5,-,CASSYQPEGARTQYF,TGTGCCAGCAGTTACCAGCCGGAGGGGGCAAGGACCCAGTACTTC
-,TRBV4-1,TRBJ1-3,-,CASSQERVAGNTIYF,TGCGCCAGCAGCCAAGAGAGGGTAGCTGGAAACACCATATATTTT
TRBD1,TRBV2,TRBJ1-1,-,CASSGTGRSAFF,TGTGCCAGCAGTGGGACAGGGAGGTCGGCTTTCTTT
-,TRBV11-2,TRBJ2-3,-,CASSLTPSGDTQYF,TGTGCCAGCAGCTTAACGCCCAGCGGGGATACGCAGTATTTT
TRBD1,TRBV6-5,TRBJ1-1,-,CASSSAGGGAFF,TGTGCCAGCAGTTCCGCAGGGGGCGGGGCTTTCTTT
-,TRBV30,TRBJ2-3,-,CAWSVMATSTDTQYF,TGTGCCTGGAGTGTAATGGCAACCAGCACAGATACGCAGTATTTT
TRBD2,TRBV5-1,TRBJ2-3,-,CASSLGAGGAGDTQYF,TGCGCCAGCAGCTTGGGTGCCGGGGGGGCTGGAGATACGCAGTATTTT